This TCR beta chain came from a study of graft-versus-host responses after intestinal transplantation. Study observations and caveats: Ileal or blood samples showed some GvH clones first, and such clones were also found in recipient marrow. Peak circulating GvH clone levels tracked with early post-transplant HvG declines. Clonal ratios of graft-versus-host to host-versus-graft in allografts were high for patients exhibiting graft-donor T cell macrochimerism.

V lost 7 bases, J lost 0 bases, and 9 bases lay in between. CDR1 and CDR2 (germline): MNHEY, SVGAGI. This CDR3 spans 13 amino acids. TCRdb's table, derived via immunoSEQ multiplex PCR, lists solely in-frame clones and lacks some. Here the sample spans about 100,000 clones, 91% being singletons. To note about this clone: As yet, its antigen is unknown.

This sequence joins TRBV6-5 and TRBJ1-1; D remains ambiguous. This TCR was recovered from a human donor who was the organ donor for an intestinal transplant. The source was unstimulated CD4+ T cells sorted from spleen or lymph node cells, collected before transplant. This chain's CDR3 is CASTKRVNTEAFF. Written as DNA, the CDR3 is TGTGCCAGCACCAAGAGGGTGAACACTGAAGCTTTCTTT.